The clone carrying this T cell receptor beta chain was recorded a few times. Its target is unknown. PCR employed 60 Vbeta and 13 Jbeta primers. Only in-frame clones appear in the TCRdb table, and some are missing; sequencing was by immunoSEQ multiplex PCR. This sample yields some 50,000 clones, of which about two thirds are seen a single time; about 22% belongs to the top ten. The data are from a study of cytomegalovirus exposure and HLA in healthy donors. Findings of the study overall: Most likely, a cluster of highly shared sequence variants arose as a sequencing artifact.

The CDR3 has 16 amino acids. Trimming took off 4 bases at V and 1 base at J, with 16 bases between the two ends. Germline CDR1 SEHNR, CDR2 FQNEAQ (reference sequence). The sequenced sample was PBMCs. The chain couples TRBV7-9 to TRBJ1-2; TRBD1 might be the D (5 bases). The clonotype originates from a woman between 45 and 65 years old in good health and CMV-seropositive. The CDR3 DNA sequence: TGTGCCAGCAGCTCAACTTCGGCAGGGCTTAACTATGGCTACACCTTC. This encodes CASSSTSAGLNYGYTF.